One sample yielded the 21 T cell receptor beta chains listed below, sequenced in a study of Graves' ophthalmopathy and Graves' hyperthyroidism. The TCR beta CDR3 regions underwent amplification from RNA transcripts. Scientists carried out first-round RT-PCR using HTBI primers and then a second-round multiplex PCR. One entry per CDR3 protein, called by TCRdb with MiXCR from the multiplex PCR reads. The sample has some 25,000 distinct CDR3 sequences; 45% to 60% are singletons. The sample consisted of peripheral blood. These receptors originate from an adult woman with stable Graves' hyperthyroidism.

Turning to this clonotype: Because it lacks the conserved phenylalanine or tryptophan at the end, this CDR3 is likely a read error. The DNA is left out, because the CDR3 cannot be placed on it with certainty; the CDR3 is given as TCRdb lists it. The chain couples TRBV20-1 to TRBJ1-4. The CDR3 sequence runs 9 residues, both termini included. Germline V gene data show CDR1 as DFQATT and CDR2 as SNEGSKA (reference sequence). CDR3 loop: CSASFPRGA.

The V and J genes are TRBV24-1 and TRBJ2-5, with 9 nucleotides matching TRBD2. Per germline, CDR1 KGHDR and CDR2 SFDVKD. This CDR3 comprises 14 residues. V was pared by 7 bases and J by 5 bases, with 7 bases of the junction left unmatched. CDR3 DNA sequence: TGTGCCACCAGCTTAGCGGGAGTTGCTGAGACCCAGTACTTC. Its protein product is CATSLAGVAETQYF.

By sample share, this clonotype is medium-sized. The V gene is TRBV7-2, the J gene TRBJ2-3; D perhaps matches TRBD1 (7 bases). CDR3 size: 16 residues. From germline, CDR1 is SGHTA and CDR2 FQGNSA. V dropped 3 bases and J dropped 2 bases, with 15 bases sitting between them. CDR3 sequence (DNA): TGTGCCAGCAGCTTTGGGGCGGGACAGAACACAGATACGCAGTATTTT. Amino acids: CASSFGAGQNTDTQYF.

This clonotype has ten or more counts. The chain uses TRBV30 and TRBJ2-2; maybe TRBD1 (5 bases). V shed 5 bases and J shed 4 bases, with 8 bases lying between them. The germline gives CDR1 GTSNPN, CDR2 SVGIG (reference sequence). This CDR3 has 12 amino acids. The CDR3 sequence is CAWRGATGELFF. DNA for the CDR3: TGTGCCTGGCGTGGGGCCACCGGGGAGCTGTTTTTT.

This clonotype was counted between two and nine times. The genes are TRBV19 and TRBJ1-2; D unresolved. The germline V gene has CDR1 LNHDA and CDR2 SQIVND (reference sequence). The CDR3 runs to 13 residues. V was shortened by 8 bases and J by 4 bases, with 14 bases between the two germline ends. The CDR3 nucleotides are TGTGCCAGTGGGCCCGAAGATTTCTATGGCTACACCTTC. Translation: CASGPEDFYGYTF.

In this sample, this clonotype turned up many times. A read error is possible here, since a much larger clone lies one base away. The chain links TRBV20-1 to TRBJ1-1; D gene unclear. Germline V gene data show CDR1 as DFQATT and CDR2 as SNEGSKA (reference sequence). The CDR3 is made up of 15 amino acids. V was cut by 3 bases and J by 4 bases, with 18 bases left in between. The CDR3 sequence: CSASSAGGFSTEAFF. CDR3 sequence (DNA): TGCAGTGCTAGTTCCGCGGGAGGATTCAGCACTGAAGCTTTCTTT.

The rearrangement uses TRBV24-1 and TRBJ2-5, with D possibly being TRBD1 or TRBD2 (5 bases each). The V gene lost 4 bases and the J gene lost 1 base, with 18 bases spanning the gap. This CDR3 comprises 17 residues. The germline CDR1 and CDR2 sequences are KGHDR and SFDVKD. For the CDR3, the DNA is TGTGCCACCAGTGACCGAATTGGGACCACCTCCCAAGAGACCCAGTACTTC. Translating it yields CATSDRIGTTSQETQYF.

This clonotype is medium-sized. The junction does not match germline at one end; this may be a read error. The chain couples TRBV10-3 to TRBJ1-1; the match to TRBD1 covers 10 bases. Germline V lookup: CDR1 ENHRY, CDR2 SYGVKD. CDR3 length: 8 amino acids. The DNA of the CDR3 is TGTGCCATCGGACAGGGGGTCTTT. Residues: CAIGQGVF.

Within the sample, this clonotype is medium-sized. The chain couples TRBV2 to TRBJ1-5, with D possibly TRBD1 on 5 matching bases. Germline CDR1 is SNHLY and CDR2 is FYNNEI. This CDR3 region has 14 residues. With 8 bases removed from V and 3 bases from J, the gap between germline ends came to 14 bases. CDR3 amino acids: CASETADSNQPQHF. The CDR3 DNA reads TGTGCCAGCGAGACAGCAGATTCCAATCAGCCCCAGCATTTT.

This clonotype was recorded at least ten times. The chain is built from TRBV28 and TRBJ1-2; D not certain. In germline, CDR1 is MDHEN, CDR2 SYDVKM. The CDR3 covers 11 residues. Deletions cut 7 bases from V and 0 bases from J, with 3 bases between. CDR3 amino acids: CASIANYGYTF. For the CDR3, the DNA is TGTGCCAGCATTGCTAACTATGGCTACACCTTC.

The CDR3 loop is CATSDSPLHF. CDR3 DNA: TGTGCCACCAGTGATTCACCCCTCCACTTT. V usage is TRBV24-1 and J usage is TRBJ1-6; D gene ambiguous. Trimming stripped 2 bases from V and 11 bases from J, with 0 bases between. CDR3 length: 10 amino acids. Germline V gene data show CDR1 as KGHDR and CDR2 as SFDVKD.

There are many counts of this clonotype. This chain joins TRBV28 and TRBJ2-7; the D is unclear. Germline V gives CDR1 MDHEN, CDR2 SYDVKM. The CDR3 spans 14 residues. V was trimmed by 6 bases and J by 1 base, leaving 13 bases between them. DNA for the CDR3: TGTGCCAGCAGGTCCAGCAGCCCTTCCTACGAGCAGTACTTC. Translation gives CASRSSSPSYEQYF.

This clonotype was picked up a small number of times. The genes are TRBV7-6 and TRBJ1-1; 7 bases map to TRBD1. The CDR3 runs to 16 residues. The V and J ends lost 2 bases and 4 bases, in that order; junction bases with no gene match: 10. Germline CDR1 is SGHVS and CDR2 is FNYEAQ. CDR3 in DNA: TGTGCCAGCAGCTTAAGGCCGACAGGGTCTAGCACTGAAGCTTTCTTT. This codes for CASSLRPTGSSTEAFF. The full variable domain, in which reference TRBV7-6 and TRBJ1-1 provide the parts outside the CDR3, is GAGVSQSPRYKVTKRGQDVALRCDPISGHVSLYWYRQALGQGPEFLTYFNYEAQQDKSGLPNDRFSAERPEGSISTLTIQRTEQRDSAMYRCASSLRPTGSSTEAFFGQGTRLTVV.

Remarks on this clonotype: It is likely a read error, because the conserved phenylalanine at the end of the CDR3 is missing. This chain connects TRBV10-3 to TRBJ2-2; TRBD1 is a possible D gene (6 bases). The CDR3 is 15 residues long. Per the germline V gene, CDR1 is ENHRY and CDR2 is SYGVKD. The V gene lost 10 bases and the J gene lost 0 bases, with 15 bases spanning the gap. CDR3 in amino acids: CASSSGTTNTGELFI. CDR3 DNA: TGTGCCAGCAGCTCCGGGACAACGAACACCGGGGAGCTGTTTATT.

CDR3 sequence reads: CAVRDPGSSGANVLTF. In nucleotides, the CDR3 is TGTGCCGTACGAGATCCAGGATCCTCTGGGGCCAACGTCCTGACTTTC. V gene TRBV10-3 combines with J gene TRBJ2-6, with D unclear. Germline lookup yields CDR1 ENHRY and CDR2 SYGVKD. V was pared by 11 bases and J by 0 bases, with 17 bases between. This CDR3 has 16 residues.

This clonotype appeared once. The chain uses TRBV6-6 and TRBJ1-5; a possible D gene is TRBD1 (6 bases). This CDR3 is built from 14 residues. Germline V lookup: CDR1 MNHNY, CDR2 SVGAGI (reference sequence). The ends were cut back, 0 bases at V and 4 bases at J, with 7 bases in the middle. The CDR3 DNA follows: TGTGCCAGCAGTTACTCGCAGGGGAATCAGCCCCAGCATTTT. This encodes CASSYSQGNQPQHF.

V gene TRBV29-1 combines with J gene TRBJ2-7; a possible D gene is TRBD2 (6 bases). V was cut by 6 bases and J by 7 bases, with 13 bases left in between. Germline CDR1 is SQVTM and CDR2 is ANQGSEA. This CDR3 spans 11 amino acids. In DNA form, the CDR3 reads TGCAGCGTGGGGGGTCGCGGGGAGCAGTACTTC. This sequence encodes CSVGGRGEQYF.

This clonotype was detected many times. The genes are TRBV6-2 or TRBV6-3 and TRBJ2-2; the match to TRBD2 covers 11 bases. The CDR3 has 17 amino acids. CDR1 is MNHEY, CDR2 SVGEGT, per germline. V trimming: 3 bases; J trimming: 0 bases; junction bases outside the gene matches: 3. In DNA, the CDR3 is TGTGCCAGCAGTTATACTAGCGGGAGCACGAACACCGGGGAGCTGTTTTTT. It encodes CASSYTSGSTNTGELFF.

This chain uses TRBV27 with TRBJ2-2, with unresolved D. CDR3 size: 10 residues. The V gene's germline CDR1 is MNHEY and CDR2 SMNVEV (reference sequence). V shed 3 bases and J shed 8 bases, with 1 base lying between them. The CDR3 is CASSFGELFF. The CDR3, as DNA: TGTGCCAGCAGTTTTGGGGAGCTGTTTTTT.

Relative to its sample, this clonotype is medium-sized. CDR3 protein: CASSGPTSAFSTTDTQYF. CDR3 nucleotides: TGCGCCAGCAGTGGGCCGACTAGCGCGTTCTCAACCACAGATACGCAGTATTTT. V gene TRBV10-1 combines with J gene TRBJ2-3; 8 bases line up with TRBD2. Losses at the gene ends were 4 bases for V and 2 bases for J; bases not matched to a gene: 14. The CDR3 covers 18 residues. Germline assignment: CDR1 WNHNN and CDR2 SYGVQD (reference sequence).

The chain couples TRBV4-2 to TRBJ2-7, with 12 positions matching TRBD2. The CDR3 runs to 15 residues. Germline V gene data show CDR1 as LGHNA and CDR2 as YNFKEQ. V was clipped by 4 bases and J by 5 bases; unmatched bases: 6. CDR3: CASSRATSGSDEQYF. In nucleotides, the CDR3 is TGTGCCAGCAGCCGAGCGACTAGCGGGAGTGACGAGCAGTACTTC.